This TCR beta chain was sequenced in a study of technical replicates of blood from several donors. The CDR3 runs to 16 residues. V gave up 0 bases and J gave up 5 bases; unmatched junction bases: 6. Germline CDR1 is MNHEY and CDR2 is SMNVEV (reference sequence). Only in-frame clones appear in the TCRdb table, and some are missing; sequencing was by immunoSEQ multiplex PCR. The sample yields approximately 70,000 clones, approximately 89% seen once. The specimen sequenced was PBMCs. The genes are TRBV27 and TRBJ2-3; TRBD2 agrees at 9 bases. This clonotype was obtained from a human donor in good health. Some clones in this sample may be carry-over from other donors' samples. The CDR3 nucleotides read TGTGCCAGCAGTTTATCAGCGCGGGGGGGCGGAGATACGCAGTATTTT. This sequence encodes CASSLSARGGGDTQYF.